A selection of T cell receptor beta chains follows, all from one sample in a study of T cells in Graves' hyperthyroidism and ophthalmopathy. TCRdb re-called the multiplex PCR reads through MiXCR, storing one row per CDR3 protein. The sample has about 290,000 distinct CDR3 sequences; around 16% are singletons. Sequencing used blood. The receptor source for this set is a man between 25 and 39 years old with Graves' hyperthyroidism. The CDR3 runs from the conserved cysteine through the conserved F or W. D genes are given only for firm matches. Clone size is not always given. Where it is, it says once, few, many or a class for expanded clones.

clone_size cdr3_length j_call v_call d_call cdr3_nt cdr3_aa
many 10 TRBJ1-1 TRBV2 NA TGTGCCACCCAGGGTGTAGAAGCTTTCTTT CATQGVEAFF
many 15 TRBJ2-1 TRBV7-3 TRBD2 TGTGCCAGCAGCTTACGAGCGGGAAGGGGAGATGAGCAGTTCTTC CASSLRAGRGDEQFF
many 12 TRBJ2-3 TRBV2 NA TGTGCCAGCACGAGGATGAGTGATACGCAGTATTTT CASTRMSDTQYF
NA 15 TRBJ1-5 TRBV6-6 TRBD1 TGTGCCAGCAGTTACCAACCGGGACAGGGTCAGCCCCAGCATTTT CASSYQPGQGQPQHF
NA 15 TRBJ1-2 TRBV20-1 TRBD1 TGCAGTGCTAGAGGATGGACAGGGGGCTTCTATGGCTACACCTTC CSARGWTGGFYGYTF
NA 15 TRBJ2-7 TRBV7-2 NA TGTGCCAGCAGCTCGTACAGGGGAGGTGGGTATGAGCAGTACTTC CASSSYRGGGYEQYF
many 15 TRBJ2-7 TRBV6-1 TRBD1 TGTGCCAGCAGGCCAGCGGGGACAGGGGCCTACGAGCAGTACTTC CASRPAGTGAYEQYF
NA 16 TRBJ2-1 TRBV9 TRBD1 TGTGCCAGCAGCGTAAGCTCGGGACAGGGTCTATATGAGCAGTTCTTC CASSVSSGQGLYEQFF
NA 14 TRBJ1-1 TRBV6-5 TRBD1 TGTGCCAGCAGTTACGGACAGGGAAGCACTGAAGCTTTCTTT CASSYGQGSTEAFF
NA 16 TRBJ2-3 TRBV19 TRBD2 TGTGCCAGTAGTATATCTAGCGGACTAAAAACAGATACGCAGTATTTT CASSISSGLKTDTQYF
NA 13 TRBJ1-5 TRBV19 NA TGTGCCAGTAGAACAGGGTACAATCAGCCCCAGCATTTT CASRTGYNQPQHF
NA 15 TRBJ2-3 TRBV9 TRBD2 TGTGCCAGCAGCGTAGCGGCGGGAGGTCGTTCTACGCAGTATTTT CASSVAAGGRSTQYF
NA 15 TRBJ1-2 TRBV18 TRBD1 TGTGCCAGCTCACCACCGAGGGGGCAAGACTATGGCTACACCTTC CASSPPRGQDYGYTF
few 16 TRBJ1-1 TRBV5-6 NA TGTGCCAGCAGCTTGTCGACAGAGGGTATGAACACTGAAGCTTTCTTT CASSLSTEGMNTEAFF
many 14 TRBJ2-7 TRBV12-3/TRBV12-4 NA TGTGCCAGCCGACGGACGGGAAGCTCCTACGAGCAGTACTTC CASRRTGSSYEQYF
NA 15 TRBJ2-7 TRBV7-2 TRBD2 TGTGCCAGCAGACCAGCTAGCGGCTATTACTACGAGCAGTACTTC CASRPASGYYYEQYF
few 18 TRBJ2-2 TRBV7-9 NA TGTGCCAGCAGCTTAGGGGTTTGGACGGGCCCCAAGACCGGGGAGCTGTTTTTT CASSLGVWTGPKTGELFF
few 15 TRBJ1-6 TRBV28 NA TGTGCCAGCAGTCCCCCGAGGCTCTATAATTCACCCCTCCACTTT CASSPPRLYNSPLHF
many 13 TRBJ1-1 TRBV18 NA TGTGCCAGCTCACCGAAGGGGAACACTGAAGCTTTCTTT CASSPKGNTEAFF
many 13 TRBJ2-3 TRBV29-1 NA TGCAGCGTTGAGAGGGGAAAGAGAGATACGCAGTATTTT CSVERGKRDTQYF
NA 15 TRBJ1-6 TRBV10-2 NA TGCGCCAGCAGTGAGTCGGGCGGTAATAATTCACCCCTCCACTTT CASSESGGNNSPLHF
few 13 TRBJ1-1 TRBV6-1 TRBD1 TGTGCCAGCAGTCAACAGGGGCCGTTCGGGGCTTTCTTT CASSQQGPFGAFF
many 16 TRBJ2-3 TRBV12-3/TRBV12-4 NA TGTGCCAGCAGTTTAAGGTGGATAACCAACACAGATACGCAGTATTTT CASSLRWITNTDTQYF
NA 13 TRBJ1-1 TRBV27 TRBD1 TGTGCCAGCACCGGGACAGCGGTCAGAGAAGCTTTCTTT CASTGTAVREAFF
medium-sized 15 TRBJ2-7 TRBV11-2 TRBD1 TGTGCCAGCAGCTTAGGGACAGGGACGATCTACGAGCAGTACTTC CASSLGTGTIYEQYF
NA 15 TRBJ1-5 TRBV6-1 TRBD1 TGTGCCAGCAGGCAGGGGGGGTATAGCAATCAGCCCCAGCATTTT CASRQGGYSNQPQHF
many 16 TRBJ2-1 TRBV6-1 NA TGTGCCAGCAGTGAAGTTGATAGCGGAGGAAGGGATGAGCAGTTCTTC CASSEVDSGGRDEQFF
many 11 TRBJ1-2 TRBV2 NA TGTGCCAGCAACAGGGAGTATGGCTACACCTTC CASNREYGYTF
many 15 TRBJ1-2 TRBV28 TRBD1 TGTGCCAGCAGCTCCCCGGGACAGACTGTTGGGGGCTACACCTTC CASSSPGQTVGGYTF
many 18 TRBJ2-7 TRBV12-5 NA TGTGCTAGTGGTTTGGAAATAGGATCGAGAAGGTACGACTACGAGCAGTACTTC CASGLEIGSRRYDYEQYF
many 16 TRBJ2-1 TRBV27 TRBD2 TGTGCCAGCAGTTTATGGCTAGCGGGACAAAACAATGAGCAGTTCTTC CASSLWLAGQNNEQFF
few 15 TRBJ1-2 TRBV29-1 TRBD1 TGCAGCGTTGGTGACAGGGGAAGACTTAACTATGGCTACACCTTC CSVGDRGRLNYGYTF
few 15 TRBJ1-2 TRBV12-3/TRBV12-4 NA TGTGCCAGCAGTTTAGGTTTGACCAGAAGCTATGGCTACACCTTC CASSLGLTRSYGYTF
many 12 TRBJ2-7 TRBV2 NA TGTGCCAGCAGCTCTAGCCTCTCCGAGCAGTACTTC CASSSSLSEQYF
many 15 TRBJ1-2 TRBV5-6 TRBD1 TGTGCCAGCAGCTCCATCCCGGGACAGGGTGCTGGCTACACCTTC CASSSIPGQGAGYTF
many 13 TRBJ1-3 TRBV30 NA TGTGCCTGGAGTGCTGCTACGGGAAACACCATATATTTT CAWSAATGNTIYF
NA 14 TRBJ2-5 TRBV3-1 NA TGTGCCAGCAGCCAAACCAGGGGGGCCCCAAAGATTTACTTC CASSQTRGAPKIYF
few 15 TRBJ2-4 TRBV6-5 NA TGTGCCAGCAGTTACTCGGGGGGACACAAAAACATTCAGTACTTC CASSYSGGHKNIQYF
NA 17 TRBJ2-5 TRBV9 NA TGTGCCAGCAGCGTAGCAGGAGGGGAGACTTTTCTAGATACCCAGTACTTC CASSVAGGETFLDTQYF
few 16 TRBJ2-3 TRBV9 NA TGTGCCAGCAGCCTCCACCCCCGGGGTAGCACAGATACGCAGTATTTT CASSLHPRGSTDTQYF
few 16 TRBJ2-3 TRBV6-5 TRBD1 TGTGCCAGCAGTCACCACAGGGGCATTCGCACAGATACGCAGTATTTT CASSHHRGIRTDTQYF
NA 14 TRBJ2-3 TRBV7-9 NA TGTGCCAGCAGCCCTGGGCAGGGTGTAGATACGCAGTATTTT CASSPGQGVDTQYF
NA 14 TRBJ1-3 TRBV7-9 NA TGTGCCAGCAGCCCCACAGCCTCTGGAAACACCATATATTTT CASSPTASGNTIYF
NA 15 TRBJ2-3 TRBV27 NA TGTGCCAGCAGGATAGGACAGATGTCTTTAGATACGCAGTATTTT CASRIGQMSLDTQYF
NA 14 TRBJ2-7 TRBV5-5 TRBD1 TGTGCCAGCAGCTTGAACAGGGGAAACTACGAGCAGTACTTC CASSLNRGNYEQYF
many 15 TRBJ1-4 TRBV16 NA TGTGCCAGCAGCCGATTACGTGCAACTAATGAAAAACTGTTTTTT CASSRLRATNEKLFF
few 15 TRBJ1-1 TRBV18 TRBD1 TGTGCCAGCTCACCAAATGGGGGACAGTACACTGAAGCTTTCTTT CASSPNGGQYTEAFF
many 15 TRBJ2-7 TRBV10-3 NA TGTGCCATCAAGCCCTCGGGGAACAGGGCCTACGAGCAGTACTTC CAIKPSGNRAYEQYF
NA 14 TRBJ1-4 TRBV2 NA TGTGCCAGCTCCTCGGGACGGCGAAATGAAAAACTGTTTTTT CASSSGRRNEKLFF
many 14 TRBJ2-5 TRBV20-1 TRBD2 TGCAGTGCTAGAGCTTTCGGGGGGGACGAGACCCAGTACTTC CSARAFGGDETQYF
many 13 TRBJ2-7 TRBV28 TRBD1 TGTGCCAGCAGATCACAGGGGGCGCGCGAGCAGTACTTC CASRSQGAREQYF
NA 16 TRBJ1-5 TRBV19 NA TGTGCCAGTAGTATAGCCCTCAATTACAAAGACCAGCCCCAGCATTTT CASSIALNYKDQPQHF
many 15 TRBJ1-1 TRBV9 NA TGTGCCAGCAGCGTAGTTTGGGCTACGAACACTGAAGCTTTCTTT CASSVVWATNTEAFF